Sequencing of this T cell receptor beta chain was carried out in a study of blood T cell repertoires in COVID-19. The assay was immunoSEQ multiplex PCR, and TCRdb's table has in-frame clones only and misses some. The sample consists of under 250,000 clones, more than 75% of them appearing once. J lost 2 bases, V lost 1 base, and 4 bases had no gene match. The CDR3 has 15 amino acids. Germline CDR1 reads MNHEY; CDR2 reads SVGAGI. The TCR comes from a middle-aged man who had recovered from COVID-19. The sample taken for sequencing was PBMCs or T cells enriched from blood (not recorded which). The chain uses TRBV6-5 and TRBJ2-7, with 8 positions matching TRBD2. The CDR3 DNA reads TGTGCCAGCAGTTACTACACTAGCGGCGCCTACGAGCAGTACTTC. Translation gives CASSYYTSGAYEQYF.